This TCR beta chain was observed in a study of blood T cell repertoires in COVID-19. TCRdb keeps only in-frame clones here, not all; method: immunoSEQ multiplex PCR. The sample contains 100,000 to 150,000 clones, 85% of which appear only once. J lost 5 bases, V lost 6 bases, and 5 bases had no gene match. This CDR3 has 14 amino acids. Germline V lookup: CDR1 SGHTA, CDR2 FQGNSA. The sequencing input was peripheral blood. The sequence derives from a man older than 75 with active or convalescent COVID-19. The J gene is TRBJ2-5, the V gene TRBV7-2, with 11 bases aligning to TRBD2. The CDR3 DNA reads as TGTGCCAGCAGTCTAGCGGGGGGCGGGGAGACCCAGTACTTC. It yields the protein CASSLAGGGETQYF.